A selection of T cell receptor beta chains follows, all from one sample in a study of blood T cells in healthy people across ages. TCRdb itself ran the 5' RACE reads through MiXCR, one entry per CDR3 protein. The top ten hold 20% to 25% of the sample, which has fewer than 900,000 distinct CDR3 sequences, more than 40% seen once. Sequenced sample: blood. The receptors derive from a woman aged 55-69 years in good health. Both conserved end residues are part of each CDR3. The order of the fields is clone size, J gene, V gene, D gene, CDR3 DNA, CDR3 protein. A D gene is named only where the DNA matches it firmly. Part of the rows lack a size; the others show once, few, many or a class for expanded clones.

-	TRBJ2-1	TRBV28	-	TGTGCCAGCAGTCCAGAGGTTCGGGGGAATGAGCAGTTCTTC	CASSPEVRGNEQFF
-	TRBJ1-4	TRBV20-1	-	TGCAGTGCTAGAGATCAAGGGGTGTTGGGTGAAAAACTGTTTTTT	CSARDQGVLGEKLFF
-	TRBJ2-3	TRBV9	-	TGTGCCAGCAGCGTACGGCAGGGAAGAGATACGCGGTATTTT	CASSVRQGRDTRYF
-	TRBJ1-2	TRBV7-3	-	TGTGCCAGCAGCCTCCACGGATGGGGAGTGGATGGCTACACCTTC	CASSLHGWGVDGYTF
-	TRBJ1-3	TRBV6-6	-	TGTGCCAGCAGTTGGATGAGCTCTGGAAACACCATATATTTT	CASSWMSSGNTIYF
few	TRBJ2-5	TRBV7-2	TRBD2	TGTGCCAGCAGCCCCCAAGCGGGAGTGGAGACCCAGTACTTC	CASSPQAGVETQYF
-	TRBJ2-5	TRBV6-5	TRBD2	TGTGCCAGCAAGTGGAGCGGGGGGGCCAATGAGCAGTACTTC	CASKWSGGANEQYF
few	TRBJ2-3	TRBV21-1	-	TGTGCCAGCAGCAACTTCCCGGAGCAGGGCGGCACAGATACGCAGTATTTT	CASSNFPEQGGTDTQYF
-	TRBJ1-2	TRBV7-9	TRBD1	TGTGCCAGCAGCTACAATACAGGGGACTACTATGGCTACACCTTC	CASSYNTGDYYGYTF
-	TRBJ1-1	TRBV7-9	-	TGTGCCAGCGGCAGGGCGGGTTCTCTTAACACTGAAGCTTTCTTT	CASGRAGSLNTEAFF
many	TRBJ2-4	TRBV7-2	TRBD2	TGTGCCAGCAGCAATAGCGGGGGTGTAAACATTCAGTACTTC	CASSNSGGVNIQYF
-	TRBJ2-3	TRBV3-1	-	TGTGCCAGCACCGCAAGTAGGCCCGGTACAGATACGCAGTATTTT	CASTASRPGTDTQYF
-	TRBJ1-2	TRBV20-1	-	TGCAGTGCTAGGGATAGCGGGAGGGCCAACTATGGCTACACCTTC	CSARDSGRANYGYTF
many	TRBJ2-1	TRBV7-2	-	TGTGCCAGTACGGGGGCGGCCTACAATGAGCAGTTCTTC	CASTGAAYNEQFF
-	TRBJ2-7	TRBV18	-	TGTGCCAGCTCACAGAGGACTACCGAGGAGCAGTACTTC	CASSQRTTEEQYF
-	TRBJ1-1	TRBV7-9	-	TGTGCCAGCAGCTTAGAATTTGGGGGATTCGAAGCTTTCTTT	CASSLEFGGFEAFF
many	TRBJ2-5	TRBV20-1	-	TGCAGTGCTAGTCGGCTAGGCGTGCAAGAGACCCAGTACTTC	CSASRLGVQETQYF
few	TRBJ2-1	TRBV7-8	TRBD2	TGTGCCAGCAGTCTACTAGCGGGAAGTCCCAATGAGCAGTTCTTC	CASSLLAGSPNEQFF
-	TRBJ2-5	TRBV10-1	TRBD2	TGCGCCAGCAGTGAAGGGACTGGGCACCGGGGGGCCCAGTACTTC	CASSEGTGHRGAQYF
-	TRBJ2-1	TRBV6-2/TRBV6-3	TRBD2	TGTGCCGGCCGAACTACTAGCGGGGTGGAGCAGTTCTTC	CAGRTTSGVEQFF
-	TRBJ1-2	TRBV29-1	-	TGCAGCGTTGAGGACATTAACTATGGCTACACCTTC	CSVEDINYGYTF
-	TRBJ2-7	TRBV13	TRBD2	TGTGCCAGCAGCTTAGGCCCGACTAGCGGGGGTGACGAGCAGTACTTC	CASSLGPTSGGDEQYF
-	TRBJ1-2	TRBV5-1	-	TGCGCCAGCAGCTTGGAACACGTAACTAACTATGGCTACACCTTC	CASSLEHVTNYGYTF
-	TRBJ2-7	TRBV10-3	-	TGTGCCATCAGTGAGTTTCAGGACGTAACCTACGAGCAGTACTTC	CAISEFQDVTYEQYF
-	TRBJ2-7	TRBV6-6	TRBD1	TGTGCCAGCAAACACCGGACAGGGGTTCTCTACGAGCAGTACTTC	CASKHRTGVLYEQYF
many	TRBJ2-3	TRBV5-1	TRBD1	TGCGCCAGCAGCCCTGGACAGGACACAGATACGCAGTATTTT	CASSPGQDTDTQYF
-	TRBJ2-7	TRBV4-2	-	TGTGCCAGCAGCCCGGGACGGATGATCTCCTACGAGCAGTACTTC	CASSPGRMISYEQYF
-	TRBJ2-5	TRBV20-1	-	TGCAGTGCAAGGAACAGTCAAGAGACCCAGTACTTC	CSARNSQETQYF
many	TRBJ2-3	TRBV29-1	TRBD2	TGCAGCGTTGCGGGACTAGTCCCAGATACGCAGTATTTT	CSVAGLVPDTQYF
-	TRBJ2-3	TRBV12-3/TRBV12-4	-	TGTGCCAGCAGTTTAGCGCTAGGCGGTACCACAGATACGCAGTATTTT	CASSLALGGTTDTQYF
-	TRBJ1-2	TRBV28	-	TGTGCCGGCAGTTCGGGGGTGGGTTATGGCTACACCTTC	CAGSSGVGYGYTF
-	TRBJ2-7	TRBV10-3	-	TGTGCCATCAGTGAGTCAAGGGGGTTTGTCTCCTACGAGCAGTACTTC	CAISESRGFVSYEQYF
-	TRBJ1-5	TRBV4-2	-	TGTGCCAGCAGCCCCTCCCCGCCTCAGCCCCAGCATTTT	CASSPSPPQPQHF
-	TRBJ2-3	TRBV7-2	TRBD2	TGTGCCAGCAGCCCTAGCGGGAGGGCCAGGTCAGATACGCAGTATTTT	CASSPSGRARSDTQYF
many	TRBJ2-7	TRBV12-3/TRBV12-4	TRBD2	TGTGCCAGCAGTCCACTAGCGGGCGTCCTCTACGAGCAGTACTTC	CASSPLAGVLYEQYF
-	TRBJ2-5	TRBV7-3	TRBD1	TGTGCCAGCAGCGAACAGGGGGCGGTCCGTAGAGAGACCCAGTACTTC	CASSEQGAVRRETQYF
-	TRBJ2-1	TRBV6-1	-	TGTGCCACCCTCGGGACGGGGGGCGCCTACAATGAGCAGTTCTTC	CATLGTGGAYNEQFF
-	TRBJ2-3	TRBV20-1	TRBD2	TGCAGTGCCCCCACTAGCGGGCGGGATACGCAGTATTTT	CSAPTSGRDTQYF
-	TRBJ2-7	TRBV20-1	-	TGCAGTGCTAGGACAGCCGGGACCCAATCCTACAATGAGCAGTACTTC	CSARTAGTQSYNEQYF
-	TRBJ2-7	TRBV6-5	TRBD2	TGTGCCAGCAGTTACTCGGGCCTAGCGGGAGCCTACGAGCAGTACTTC	CASSYSGLAGAYEQYF
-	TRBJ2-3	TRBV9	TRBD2	TGTGCCAGCAGCGTAGAGGGACTAGCGGGGGGCCCAGATACGCAGTATTTT	CASSVEGLAGGPDTQYF
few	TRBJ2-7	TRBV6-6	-	TGTGCCAGCAGTTACTCGAGGGACCCCAACCTCTCCTACGAGCAGTACTTC	CASSYSRDPNLSYEQYF
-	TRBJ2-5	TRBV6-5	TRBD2	TGTGCCAGCAGGGTGGGGACTAGCGGGGGGGAGACCCAGTACTTC	CASRVGTSGGETQYF
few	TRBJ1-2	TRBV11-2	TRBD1	TGTGCCAGCACCCCGGACAGGGGGAACTATGGCTACACCTTC	CASTPDRGNYGYTF
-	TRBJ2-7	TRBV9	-	TGTGCCAGCAGCGCTCATCCAGGGCCCTACGAGCAGTACTTC	CASSAHPGPYEQYF
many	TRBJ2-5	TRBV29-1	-	TGCAGCGTTGAACAACAGCAAGAGACCCAGTACTTC	CSVEQQQETQYF
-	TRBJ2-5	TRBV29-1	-	TGCAGCGGGCGCCGGGGCGAAGAGACCCAGTACTTC	CSGRRGEETQYF
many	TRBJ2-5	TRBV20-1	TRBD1	TGCAGTGCTAGTCTGGCAGGGGGCGCCCAAGAGACCCAGTACTTC	CSASLAGGAQETQYF